This entry describes one T cell receptor beta chain. The data were obtained in a study of blood T cell repertoires in COVID-19. Sequencing was performed with immunoSEQ multiplex PCR; in TCRdb, only in-frame clones are kept and a portion is missing. The sample comprises 170,000 or so clones, approximately 90% of which are singletons, and under 2% rests with the top ten. V was cut by 4 bases and J by 6 bases, with 17 bases left in between. The length of the CDR3 is 15 residues. Germline CDR1 SGHDN, CDR2 FVKESK. The chain combines TRBV14 with TRBJ2-3, with D possibly being TRBD1 (6 bases). The sequenced sample consisted of peripheral blood. This sequence was found in a young man who had recovered from COVID-19. CDR3 DNA: TGTGCCAGCAGCCCTGGACAGATATATTCGGATACGCAGTATTTT. Its translation is CASSPGQIYSDTQYF. The variable domain in full, with the rest retrieved from reference TRBV14 and TRBJ2-3, is EAGVTQFPSHSVIEKGQTVTLRCDPISGHDNLYWYRRVMGKEIKFLLHFVKESKQDESGMPNNRFLAERTGGTYSTLKVQPAELEDSGVYFCASSPGQIYSDTQYFGPGTRLTVL.